What follows are 23 T cell receptor beta chains derived from one specimen sequenced in a study of T cells after yellow fever vaccination. Using its own MiXCR run on the 5' RACE reads, TCRdb lists one record per CDR3 protein. The table lists around 550,000 distinct CDR3 sequences, 19% of them singletons. Specimen: PBMCs, collected 15 days after the yellow fever booster vaccination. These receptors were taken from a young man who received the YFV17D yellow fever vaccine.

This clonotype came up a few times. The V call is TRBV9, the J call TRBJ2-2; 11 bases fit TRBD2. Germline V gives CDR1 SGDLS, CDR2 YYNGEE. J gave up 0 bases and V 10 bases, and 14 bases lay outside the gene matches. This CDR3 spans 18 amino acids. The CDR3 loop is CAAKFLTSGISNTGELFF. CDR3 coding DNA: TGTGCCGCCAAGTTTCTGACTAGCGGGATTTCGAACACCGGGGAGCTGTTTTTT.

This clonotype occurred many times. The chain recombines TRBV29-1 with TRBJ2-1; 7 positions agree with TRBD1. Trimming took 8 bases from V and 7 from J; bases not matched to a gene: 8. The germline V gene encodes CDR1 SQVTM and CDR2 ANQGSEA. The CDR3 is made up of 12 amino acids. The CDR3, as DNA: TGCAGCCAGGGACAGACGGCTAATGAGCAGTTCTTC. This gives the protein CSQGQTANEQFF.

This clonotype was picked up a small number of times. The chain combines TRBV10-3 with TRBJ2-1, with a possible D match to TRBD1 (6 bases). Germline assignment: CDR1 ENHRY and CDR2 SYGVKD. The CDR3 consists of 16 residues. Trimming pared 4 bases from V and 0 bases from J, leaving 13 bases between. DNA of the CDR3: TGTGCCATCAGTGCCACAGGGCCCAGCTCCTACAATGAGCAGTTCTTC. Protein sequence: CAISATGPSSYNEQFF.

The chain joins TRBV23-1 to TRBJ2-7; D call uncertain. TRBV23-1 qualifies as an ORF whose function is uncertain. Deletions cut 4 bases from V and 2 bases from J, with 12 bases between. The CDR3 extends over 14 amino acids. In DNA, the CDR3 is TGCGCCAGCAGTCTGGGCTCGATCGCCTACGAGCAGTACTTC. Its protein product is CASSLGSIAYEQYF.

This clonotype occurred many times. The rearrangement uses TRBV7-9 and TRBJ2-7; D is uncertain. The germline CDR1 and CDR2 sequences are SEHNR and FQNEAQ (reference sequence). This CDR3 is 12 amino acids long. Trimming removed 6 bases at V and 2 bases at J, with 8 bases between. CDR3 in DNA: TGTGCCAGCAGTCCGGCTCCCTACGAGCAGTACTTC. This codes for CASSPAPYEQYF.

The rearrangement joins TRBV20-1 to TRBJ1-5; weak D call: TRBD1 (6 bases). Germline values: CDR1 DFQATT, CDR2 SNEGSKA (reference sequence). The CDR3 totals 13 residues. V gave up 4 bases and J gave up 7 bases, with 14 bases separating them. The CDR3 reads CSAKPTGHQPQHF. CDR3 DNA: TGCAGTGCTAAACCTACAGGGCACCAGCCCCAGCATTTT.

The chain employs TRBV12-3 or TRBV12-4 and TRBJ2-2; tentatively, D is TRBD2 (5 bases). The germline V and J ends were trimmed by 6 bases and 2 bases, with 13 bases remaining between them. The CDR3 is 15 amino acids. The CDR3 nucleotides are TGTGCCAGCAGAATAAGGACTGAAAACACCGGGGAGCTGTTTTTT. Translating it yields CASRIRTENTGELFF.

V usage is TRBV20-1 and J usage is TRBJ2-3; TRBD2 matches at 10 bases. Germline V gene sequence: CDR1 DFQATT, CDR2 SNEGSKA (reference sequence). Trimming removed 6 bases from V and 5 bases from J; junction bases left unmatched: 11. The CDR3 is made up of 15 amino acids. The CDR3 region has the DNA TGCAGTGCCTCCCGAGCTAGCGGGAGTGTAGATACGCAGTATTTT. Translation: CSASRASGSVDTQYF.

This clonotype was observed a few times. The V gene is TRBV19, the J gene TRBJ1-5; maybe TRBD1 (5 bases). Germline CDR1 is LNHDA and CDR2 is SQIVND (reference sequence). V lost 5 bases and J lost 6, with 14 bases in between. The CDR3 has 14 amino acids. The CDR3 region is CASSLRDPGQPQHF. CDR3 sequence (DNA): TGTGCCAGTAGTCTAAGGGACCCCGGTCAGCCCCAGCATTTT.

This clonotype was detected only a few times. The chain combines TRBV4-2 with TRBJ1-2; 8 positions agree with TRBD1. The germline V gene has CDR1 LGHNA and CDR2 YNFKEQ. This CDR3 comprises 14 residues. J lost 8 bases, V lost 6 bases, and 11 bases had no gene match. CDR3 DNA: TGTGCCAGCAGAGCCGGACAGGGTCTTGTAGGCTACACCTTC. Protein product: CASRAGQGLVGYTF.

This clonotype was seen a few times. The chain links TRBV18 to TRBJ1-5; D not resolved. Trimming stripped 9 bases from V and 1 base from J, with 13 bases between. The CDR3 covers 14 residues. Germline V CDR1 and CDR2: KGHSH, LQKENI. The CDR3 sequence: CASRDKGSNQPQHF. The CDR3 DNA sequence: TGTGCCAGTCGAGACAAGGGAAGCAATCAGCCCCAGCATTTT. Full variable domain (missing parts from reference TRBV18 and TRBJ1-5): NAGVMQNPRHLVRRRGQEARLRCSPMKGHSHVYWYRQLPEEGLKFMVYLQKENIIDESGMPKERFSAEFPKEGPSILRIQQVVRGDSAAYFCASRDKGSNQPQHFGDGTRLSIL.

This clonotype was observed a few times. The rearrangement links TRBV29-1 to TRBJ2-1, with D unclear. The CDR3 is 14 amino acids. The V gene's germline CDR1 is SQVTM and CDR2 ANQGSEA. Trimming pared 1 base from V and 9 bases from J, leaving 16 bases between. CDR3 DNA sequence: TGCAGCGTTGAAGGAGGCAGATGGGTGAGTGAGCAGTTCTTC. This gives the protein CSVEGGRWVSEQFF.

This clonotype showed up just a few times. The chain carries TRBV6-1 and TRBJ2-3; D tentatively fits TRBD1 or TRBD2 (6 bases each). V lost 5 bases and J lost 6, with 12 bases in between. There are 13 residues in the CDR3. The V gene's germline CDR1 is MNHNS and CDR2 SASEGT. The CDR3 is CASSPGAPDTQYF. For the CDR3, the DNA is TGTGCCAGCAGTCCGGGGGCTCCGGATACGCAGTATTTT.

The genes are TRBV20-1 and TRBJ2-3, with 8 bases fitting TRBD2. Germline CDR1 reads DFQATT; CDR2 reads SNEGSKA (reference sequence). The CDR3 runs 15 residues. Unmatched junction bases numbered 9, after V lost 6 bases and J lost 1 base. The CDR3 bases are TGCAGTGCCCGAATAGCGGGGAGCCGCACAGATACGCAGTATTTT. Protein sequence: CSARIAGSRTDTQYF.

The rearrangement joins TRBV20-1 to TRBJ1-1, with D perhaps matching TRBD1 (6 bases). The CDR3 totals 12 residues. Per germline, CDR1 DFQATT and CDR2 SNEGSKA (reference sequence). The CDR3 region has the DNA TGCAGGGCCGTGGGGGGCGTCACTGAAGCTTTCTTT. As protein: CRAVGGVTEAFF.

This chain links TRBV6-2 or TRBV6-3 with TRBJ2-1, with 15 bases lining up with TRBD2. The length of the CDR3 is 21 residues. The germline gives CDR1 MNHEY, CDR2 SVGEGT. The V gene end was trimmed by 6 bases and the J gene end by 4 bases; junction bases not matched to a gene: 19. The CDR3 region is CASSLRGPGTSGRKGYNEQFF. CDR3 nucleotide sequence: TGTGCCAGCAGCCTTAGGGGACCCGGGACTAGCGGGAGGAAAGGATACAATGAGCAGTTCTTC.

A few counts support this clonotype. The chain is built from TRBV10-3 and TRBJ1-2; D may be TRBD1 (5 bases). Germline V gene data show CDR1 as ENHRY and CDR2 as SYGVKD. V lost 7 bases and J lost 8, with 17 bases in between. The CDR3 totals 13 residues. The CDR3 DNA sequence: TGTGCCATCACCGCGGAGACAGAGCTGGGCTACACCTTC. This sequence encodes CAITAETELGYTF.

This rearrangement joins TRBV29-1 to TRBJ2-2; TRBD2 is a possible D gene (6 bases). The germline CDR1 and CDR2 sequences are SQVTM and ANQGSEA. Between the trimmed V and J ends, which lost 6 bases and 7 bases, there was a span of 21 bases. The CDR3 loop spans 15 amino acids. The CDR3: CSVNIAAPWGGELFF. CDR3 nucleotides: TGCAGCGTCAACATAGCGGCTCCTTGGGGCGGGGAGCTGTTTTTT.

This clonotype was counted a few times. J is TRBJ1-3 and V is TRBV10-1, with a possible D match to TRBD1 (5 bases). There are 15 residues in the CDR3. Germline V gene lookup returns CDR1 WNHNN and CDR2 SYGVQD (reference sequence). V was pared by 6 bases and J by 4 bases, with 16 bases between. CDR3 region: CASSPSRASGNTIYF. Here the CDR3 DNA reads TGCGCCAGCAGCCCCTCCAGGGCGTCAGGAAACACCATATATTTT.

This clonotype was recorded a few times. The chain uses TRBV20-1 and TRBJ1-4, with D unresolved. Germline CDR1 reads DFQATT; CDR2 reads SNEGSKA (reference sequence). The CDR3 is 12 amino acids. Between the trimmed V and J ends, which lost 2 bases and 5 bases, there was a span of 6 bases. CDR3 in amino acids: CSARRGNEKLFF. CDR3 nucleotide sequence: TGCAGTGCTAGAAGAGGGAATGAAAAACTGTTTTTT.

The sample holds a few counts of this clonotype. V usage is TRBV20-1 and J usage is TRBJ2-7; 9 bases match TRBD1. Trimming removed 0 bases from V and 5 bases from J; junction bases left unmatched: 8. From germline, CDR1 is DFQATT and CDR2 SNEGSKA (reference sequence). This CDR3 has 15 amino acids. The CDR3 coding sequence is TGCAGTGCTAGAGATCGGGACAGGGAGGGGGACGAGCAGTACTTC. Amino acids: CSARDRDREGDEQYF.

This clonotype came up a few times. The V gene is TRBV19, the J gene TRBJ1-2; D unclear. Trimming cost V 1 base and J 4 bases, with 10 bases left between them. There are 14 residues in the CDR3. CDR1 is LNHDA and CDR2 is SQIVND in the germline V gene (reference sequence). The CDR3 sequence: CASSIADSVYGYTF. The CDR3 bases are TGTGCCAGTAGTATAGCGGATTCGGTCTATGGCTACACCTTC.

This rearrangement joins TRBV30 to TRBJ2-1, with D hard to call. In germline, CDR1 is GTSNPN, CDR2 SVGIG (reference sequence). V shed 0 bases and J shed 7 bases, with 10 bases lying between them. The CDR3 sequence is 13 residues long. The CDR3 loop reads CAWSVIAPNEQFF. Here the CDR3 DNA reads TGTGCCTGGAGTGTTATAGCCCCGAATGAGCAGTTCTTC.